This paragraph reports one T cell receptor (beta chain). This sample was taken from a study of blood T cell repertoires in COVID-19. Study context: There were acute and convalescent COVID-19 samples, and they came from the United States, Italy and Spain. PBMCs, B-cell-depleted T cells, or T cells were the source of the cDNA or gDNA that made up the material.

Authors' data handling: Estimation of nucleated cell counts relied on the amplification of reference gene primers. This table comes from immunoSEQ multiplex PCR, and its TCRdb copy is limited to in-frame clones, with some not included. Clone size and the V and J calls come from that table; the DNA yielded D and trimming. The sample shows fewer than 200,000 clones, about 75% of them seen only once. The clonotype originates from a woman in her forties or fifties with active or convalescent COVID-19. Source material: peripheral blood.

The CDR3 DNA reads TGTGCCACCAGGGACCGGAGGGATACGCAGTATTTT. Encoded protein: CATRDRRDTQYF. The chain recombines TRBV24-1 with TRBJ2-3; possible D gene TRBD2, 5 bases. V was cut by 7 bases and J by 6 bases, with 10 bases left in between. Germline V CDR1 and CDR2: KGHDR, SFDVKD. CDR3 length: 12 residues.